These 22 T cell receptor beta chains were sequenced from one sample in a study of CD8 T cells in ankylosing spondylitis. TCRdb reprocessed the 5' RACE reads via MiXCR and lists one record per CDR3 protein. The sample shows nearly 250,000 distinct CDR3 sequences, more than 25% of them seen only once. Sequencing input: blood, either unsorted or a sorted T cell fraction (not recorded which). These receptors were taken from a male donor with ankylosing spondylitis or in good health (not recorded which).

The CDR3 nucleotides are TGTGCCAGCAGTTCCCGACGACAGACCTATGGCTACACCTTC. Protein product: CASSSRRQTYGYTF. V usage is TRBV12-3 or TRBV12-4 and J usage is TRBJ1-2, with D tentatively TRBD1 (5 bases). The CDR3 has 14 residues. The V gene lost 4 bases and the J gene lost 4 bases, with 13 bases spanning the gap.

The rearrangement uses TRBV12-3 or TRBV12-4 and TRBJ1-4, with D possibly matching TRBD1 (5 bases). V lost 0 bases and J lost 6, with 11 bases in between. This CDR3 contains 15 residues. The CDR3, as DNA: TGTGCCAGCAGTTTAGCGGGGGGGATCGATGAAAAACTGTTTTTT. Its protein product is CASSLAGGIDEKLFF.

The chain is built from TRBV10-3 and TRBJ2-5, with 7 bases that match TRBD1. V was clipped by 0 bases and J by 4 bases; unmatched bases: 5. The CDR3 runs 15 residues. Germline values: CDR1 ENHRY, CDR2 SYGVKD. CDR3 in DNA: TGTGCCATCAGTGAGTCCCCGGGACAGTCAGAGACCCAGTACTTC. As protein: CAISESPGQSETQYF.

DNA for the CDR3: TGTGCCAGCAGCCAAGACTCCACAGACTACAATGAGCAGTTCTTC. Translating gives CASSQDSTDYNEQFF. The chain couples TRBV4-2 to TRBJ2-1, with D unclear. The CDR3 has 15 residues. V lost 0 bases and J lost 3, with 9 bases in between. The germline V gene encodes CDR1 LGHNA and CDR2 YNFKEQ.

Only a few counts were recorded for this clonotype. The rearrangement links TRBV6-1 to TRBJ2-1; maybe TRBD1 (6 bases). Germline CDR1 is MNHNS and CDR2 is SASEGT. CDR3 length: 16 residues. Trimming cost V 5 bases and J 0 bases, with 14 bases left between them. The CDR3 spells CASSPDRISSYNEQFF. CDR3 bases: TGTGCCAGCAGTCCGGACAGAATCAGCTCCTACAATGAGCAGTTCTTC.

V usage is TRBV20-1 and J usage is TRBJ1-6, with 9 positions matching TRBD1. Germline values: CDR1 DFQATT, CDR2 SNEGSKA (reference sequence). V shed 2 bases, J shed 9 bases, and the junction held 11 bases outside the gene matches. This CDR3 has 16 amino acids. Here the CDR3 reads CSARKPTGGRSSPLHF. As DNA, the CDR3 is TGCAGTGCTAGAAAGCCGACAGGGGGAAGGAGTTCACCCCTCCACTTT.

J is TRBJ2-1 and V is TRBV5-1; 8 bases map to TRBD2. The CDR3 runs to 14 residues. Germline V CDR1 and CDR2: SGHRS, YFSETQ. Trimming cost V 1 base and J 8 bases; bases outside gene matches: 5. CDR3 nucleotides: TGCGCCAGCAGCTTGACCGGGGGGGCCGATGAGCAGTTCTTC. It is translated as CASSLTGGADEQFF.

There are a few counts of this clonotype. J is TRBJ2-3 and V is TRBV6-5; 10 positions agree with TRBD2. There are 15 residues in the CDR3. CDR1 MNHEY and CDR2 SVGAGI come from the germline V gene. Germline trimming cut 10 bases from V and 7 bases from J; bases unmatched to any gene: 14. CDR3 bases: TGTGCCACTACCATGGGACTAGCGCCCTCCTATACGCAGTATTTT. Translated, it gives CATTMGLAPSYTQYF.

The CDR3 nucleotides are TGCGCCAGCAGCTTGGGCGGCGAGTTCTCCGGAGTCGAGCAGTACTTC. Translating it yields CASSLGGEFSGVEQYF. V is TRBV5-1 and J is TRBJ2-7; D gene unclear. The CDR3 sequence is 16 residues long. Germline V gene sequence: CDR1 SGHRS, CDR2 YFSETQ. V was clipped by 0 bases and J by 6 bases, with 19 bases between them.

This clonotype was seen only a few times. CDR3 nucleotides: TGCAGTGCTAGTGGTAGGGGATCCTACAATGAGCAGTTCTTC. Translated: CSASGRGSYNEQFF. The gene calls are TRBV20-1 and TRBJ2-1, with D tentatively TRBD1 (5 bases). Looked up from germline, CDR1 is DFQATT and CDR2 is SNEGSKA (reference sequence). This CDR3 region has 14 residues. V lost 3 bases and J lost 1, with 10 bases in between.

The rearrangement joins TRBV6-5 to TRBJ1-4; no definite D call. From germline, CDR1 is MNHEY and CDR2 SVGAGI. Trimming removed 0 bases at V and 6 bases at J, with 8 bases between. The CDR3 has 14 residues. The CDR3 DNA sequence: TGTGCCAGCAGTTACTCCGGTGGGGATGAAAAACTGTTTTTT. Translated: CASSYSGGDEKLFF.

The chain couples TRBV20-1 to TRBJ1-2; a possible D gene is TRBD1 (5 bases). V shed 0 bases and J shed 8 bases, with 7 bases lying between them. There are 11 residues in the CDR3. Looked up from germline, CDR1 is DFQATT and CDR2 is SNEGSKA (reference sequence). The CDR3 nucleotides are TGCAGTGCTAGAGAAGGGGTAGGCTACACCTTC. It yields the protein CSAREGVGYTF.

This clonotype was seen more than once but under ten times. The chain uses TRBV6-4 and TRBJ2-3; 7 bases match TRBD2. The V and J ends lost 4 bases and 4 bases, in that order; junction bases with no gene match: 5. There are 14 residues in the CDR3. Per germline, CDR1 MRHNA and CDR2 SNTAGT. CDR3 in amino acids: CASSAAGEPDTQYF. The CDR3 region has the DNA TGTGCCAGCAGTGCGGCGGGGGAGCCAGATACGCAGTATTTT.

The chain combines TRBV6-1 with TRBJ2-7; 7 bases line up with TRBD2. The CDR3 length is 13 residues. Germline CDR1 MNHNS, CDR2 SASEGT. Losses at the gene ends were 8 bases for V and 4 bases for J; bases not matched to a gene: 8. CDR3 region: CASRFPGGYEQYF. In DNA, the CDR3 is TGTGCCAGCCGGTTCCCGGGGGGATACGAGCAGTACTTC.

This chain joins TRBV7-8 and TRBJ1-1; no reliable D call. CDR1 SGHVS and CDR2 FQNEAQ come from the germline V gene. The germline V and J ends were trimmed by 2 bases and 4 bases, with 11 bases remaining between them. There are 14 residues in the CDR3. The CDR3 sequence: CASSLSGVGTEAFF. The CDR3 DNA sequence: TGTGCCAGCAGCTTATCCGGGGTGGGCACTGAAGCTTTCTTT.

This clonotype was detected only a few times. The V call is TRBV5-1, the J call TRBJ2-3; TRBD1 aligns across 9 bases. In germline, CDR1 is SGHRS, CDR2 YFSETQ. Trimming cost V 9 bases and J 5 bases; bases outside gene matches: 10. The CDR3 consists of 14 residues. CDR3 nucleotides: TGCGCCACCAACGGGGGACAGGGACAAGATACGCAGTATTTT. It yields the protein CATNGGQGQDTQYF.

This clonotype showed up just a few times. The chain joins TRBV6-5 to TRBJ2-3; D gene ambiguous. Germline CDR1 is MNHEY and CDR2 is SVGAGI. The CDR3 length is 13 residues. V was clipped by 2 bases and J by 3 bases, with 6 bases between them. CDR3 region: CASSYGFTDTQYF. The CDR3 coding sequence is TGTGCCAGCAGTTACGGGTTTACAGATACGCAGTATTTT.

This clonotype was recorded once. CDR3 protein: CASSESQARGVYNEQFF. In DNA form, the CDR3 reads TGCGCCAGCAGTGAGTCCCAGGCCCGAGGGGTTTACAATGAGCAGTTCTTC. The V call is TRBV10-1, the J call TRBJ2-1; D may match TRBD1 or TRBD2 (5 bases each). Germline CDR1 reads WNHNN; CDR2 reads SYGVQD (reference sequence). Deletions cut 0 bases from V and 4 bases from J, with 16 bases between. The CDR3 loop spans 17 amino acids.

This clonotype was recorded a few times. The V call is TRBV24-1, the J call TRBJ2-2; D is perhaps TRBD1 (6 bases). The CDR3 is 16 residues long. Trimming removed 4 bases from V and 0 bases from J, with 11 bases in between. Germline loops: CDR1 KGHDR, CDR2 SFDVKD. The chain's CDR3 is CATSDPQGPNTGELFF. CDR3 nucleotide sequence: TGTGCCACCAGTGACCCTCAGGGGCCGAACACCGGGGAGCTGTTTTTT.

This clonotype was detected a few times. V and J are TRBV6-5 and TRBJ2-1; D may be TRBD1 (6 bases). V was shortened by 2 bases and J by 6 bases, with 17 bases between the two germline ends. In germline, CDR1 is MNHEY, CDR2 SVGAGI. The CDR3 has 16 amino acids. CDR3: CASSYLLEGVGNEQFF. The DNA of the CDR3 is TGTGCCAGCAGTTACCTCCTTGAGGGGGTTGGCAATGAGCAGTTCTTC.

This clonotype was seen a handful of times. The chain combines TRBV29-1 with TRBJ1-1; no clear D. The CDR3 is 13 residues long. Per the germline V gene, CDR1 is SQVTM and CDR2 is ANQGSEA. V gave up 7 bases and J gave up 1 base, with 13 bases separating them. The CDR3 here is CSADEHQNTEAFF. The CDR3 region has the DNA TGCAGCGCCGACGAACACCAGAACACTGAAGCTTTCTTT.

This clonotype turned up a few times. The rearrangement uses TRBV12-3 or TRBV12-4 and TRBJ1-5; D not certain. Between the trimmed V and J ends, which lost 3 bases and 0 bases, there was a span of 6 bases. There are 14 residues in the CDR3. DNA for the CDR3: TGTGCCAGCAGTTTTTGGGGTAGCAATCAGCCCCAGCATTTT. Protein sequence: CASSFWGSNQPQHF.